Below are 24 T cell receptor beta chains sequenced from a single sample in a study of radiation and T cells in renal cell carcinoma. Time point: baseline pretreatment blood. The treatment denotes: 15 Gy SBRT to primary tumor, nephrectomy 4 weeks later. TCRdb's copy holds only in-frame clones and misses some; the assay was immunoSEQ multiplex PCR. The data hold 100,000 or so clones, with about 88% observed a single time. The specimen was blood, collected from a patient whose treatment included radiotherapy and nephrectomy. The origin of the receptors is a man in his fifties or sixties with renal cell carcinoma.

The rearrangement joins TRBV9 to TRBJ2-5; D gene uncertain. The J call may be faulty, since TRBJ2-7 better matches the DNA end. Germline CDR1 and CDR2: SGDLS and YYNGEE. The CDR3 runs 11 residues. CDR3 sequence: CASSVGYEQYF. The CDR3 region has the DNA TGTGCCAGCAGCGTAGGATACGAGCAGTACTTC.

This chain joins TRBV7-9 and TRBJ2-2, with unresolved D. Looked up from germline, CDR1 is SEHNR and CDR2 is FQNEAQ (reference sequence). The CDR3 runs 14 residues. The V end lost 1 base, the J end lost 4 bases, and 7 bases lay between the germline ends. CDR3 sequence reads: CASSLEPFTGELFF. The CDR3 DNA sequence: TGTGCCAGCAGCTTAGAGCCGTTCACCGGGGAGCTGTTTTTT.

The J gene is TRBJ1-6, the V gene TRBV27; 8 nucleotides match TRBD1. The V gene's germline CDR1 is MNHEY and CDR2 SMNVEV (reference sequence). The ends lost 8 bases at V and 7 bases at J; junction bases unmatched: 7. The CDR3 is made up of 14 amino acids. The CDR3 DNA sequence: TGTGCCAGCGGAAGGGACAGGTTGAATTCACCCCTCCACTTT. It is translated as CASGRDRLNSPLHF.

V and J are TRBV7-2 and TRBJ1-1; D is unresolved. In germline, CDR1 is SGHTA, CDR2 FQGNSA. Trimming took off 2 bases at V and 1 base at J, with 5 bases between the two ends. This CDR3 has 13 amino acids. The CDR3 loop is CASSLRKNTEAFF. CDR3 in DNA: TGTGCCAGCAGCTTACGAAAGAACACTGAAGCTTTCTTT. Together with reference TRBV7-2 and TRBJ1-1, the CDR3 gives the full variable domain: GAGVSQSPSNKVTEKGKDVELRCDPISGHTALYWYRQSLGQGLEFLIYFQGNSAPDKSGLPSDRFSAERTGGSVSTLTIQRTQQEDSAVYLCASSLRKNTEAFFGQGTRLTVV.

The chain joins TRBV30 to TRBJ2-5; D is possibly TRBD2 (5 bases). Looked up from germline, CDR1 is GTSNPN and CDR2 is SVGIG (reference sequence). Trimming stripped 4 bases from V and 2 bases from J, with 11 bases between. The CDR3 has 13 amino acids. The chain's CDR3 is CAWTSGMQETQYF. CDR3 nucleotides: TGTGCCTGGACCTCCGGGATGCAAGAGACCCAGTACTTC.

The chain couples TRBV9 to TRBJ2-3, with 10 bases identical to TRBD1. This CDR3 region has 16 residues. The germline gives CDR1 SGDLS, CDR2 YYNGEE. V lost 3 bases and J lost 3; bases outside the gene matches: 7. Written as DNA, the CDR3 is TGTGCCAGCAGCGGCCGACAGGGGGCTCGGACAGATACGCAGTATTTT. Residues: CASSGRQGARTDTQYF.

This clone was observed a single time. This chain connects TRBV27 to TRBJ1-3; a possible D gene is TRBD1 (6 bases). Germline V CDR1 and CDR2: MNHEY, SMNVEV (reference sequence). CDR3 length equals 13 residues. Deletions cut 3 bases from V and 4 bases from J, with 7 bases between. The CDR3 sequence: CASSFDRGNTIYF. In DNA, the CDR3 is TGTGCCAGCAGTTTCGACAGGGGAAACACCATATATTTT.

The rearrangement joins TRBV12-5 to TRBJ1-5; D gene ambiguous. CDR3 length: 17 amino acids. V lost 0 bases to trimming and J lost 1 base, with 13 bases between them. Germline V gives CDR1 LGHNT, CDR2 FRNRAP. Here the CDR3 DNA reads TGTGCTAGTGGTTTGGTACTTCAGGCCCAGAGCAATCAGCCCCAGCATTTT. Translated, it gives CASGLVLQAQSNQPQHF.

This chain joins TRBV7-2 and TRBJ2-6, with TRBD2 matching 12 bases. This CDR3 region has 17 residues. Germline V gene lookup returns CDR1 SGHTA and CDR2 FQGNSA. With 3 bases clipped from V and 2 bases from J, the junction kept 2 bases outside the gene matches. CDR3 DNA sequence: TGTGCCAGCAGCTTGCTAGCGGGGGGGCCTGGGGCCAACGTCCTGACTTTC. It codes for CASSLLAGGPGANVLTF. Based on the CDR3 plus reference TRBV7-2 and TRBJ2-6, the full variable domain is GAGVSQSPSNKVTEKGKDVELRCDPISGHTALYWYRQSLGQGLEFLIYFQGNSAPDKSGLPSDRFSAERTGGSVSTLTIQRTQQEDSAVYLCASSLLAGGPGANVLTFGAGSRLTVL.

DNA for the CDR3: TGTGCCAGCAGCGACGGCCGGTACTCCTACGAGCAGTACTTC. It specifies CASSDGRYSYEQYF. The V call is TRBV11-3, the J call TRBJ2-7, with no clear D. CDR1 SGHNT and CDR2 YENEEA come from the germline V gene. Trimming took off 5 bases at V and 0 bases at J, with 11 bases between the two ends. The CDR3 length is 14 residues.

This chain links TRBV10-3 with TRBJ2-7; 8 positions agree with TRBD2. After removal of 11 bases from V and 2 bases from J, the junction contained 11 bases not matched to a gene. Germline CDR1 reads ENHRY; CDR2 reads SYGVKD. The CDR3 sequence is 14 residues long. The CDR3 nucleotides read TGTGCCGTAACAACCCGGGAGGGCGCCTACGAGCAGTACTTC. It codes for CAVTTREGAYEQYF.

About this clone itself: Other DNA sequences in this specimen translate into the identical CDR3. The chain couples TRBV18 to TRBJ2-1, with a weak D call TRBD1 (6 bases). Germline CDR1 and CDR2: KGHSH and LQKENI. V was shortened by 6 bases and J by 3 bases, with 9 bases between the two germline ends. CDR3 length: 13 amino acids. The DNA of the CDR3 is TGTGCCAGCTCGCAGGGGAGCTACAATGAGCAGTTCTTC. Translation gives CASSQGSYNEQFF.

V and J are TRBV6-5 and TRBJ2-3; tentatively, D is TRBD2 (6 bases). CDR3 length: 14 residues. In germline, CDR1 is MNHEY, CDR2 SVGAGI. Trimming took off 5 bases at V and 2 bases at J, with 11 bases between the two ends. For the CDR3, the DNA is TGTGCCAGCAGTACGACTAGTACCACAGATACGCAGTATTTT. Translation gives CASSTTSTTDTQYF.

The V gene is TRBV7-9, the J gene TRBJ2-5; 8 nucleotides align to TRBD1. V gave up 0 bases and J gave up 1 base; unmatched junction bases: 4. Germline assignment: CDR1 SEHNR and CDR2 FQNEAQ (reference sequence). This CDR3 contains 16 residues. The CDR3 loop reads CASSLANTGGQETQYF. The CDR3 bases are TGTGCCAGCAGCTTAGCGAACACAGGGGGCCAAGAGACCCAGTACTTC.

The V call is TRBV5-1, the J call TRBJ1-3; no clear D. CDR1 SGHRS and CDR2 YFSETQ come from the germline V gene. The CDR3 has 16 residues. V lost 1 base and J 0 bases, leaving 11 bases between the germline ends. CDR3 bases: TGCGCCAGCAGCTTGTCGGGGATTGGCTCTGGAAACACCATATATTTT. Amino acid sequence: CASSLSGIGSGNTIYF.

This clone was seen a few times. The gene calls are TRBV6-6 and TRBJ1-4; D gene ambiguous. The germline V and J ends were trimmed by 7 bases and 8 bases, with 14 bases remaining between them. The CDR3 is made up of 13 amino acids. The germline CDR1 and CDR2 sequences are MNHNY and SVGAGI (reference sequence). The CDR3 DNA is TGTGCCAGCAACGGAGGGTCGGGGGAAAAACTGTTTTTT. Translated: CASNGGSGEKLFF.

V and J are TRBV5-8 and TRBJ2-5; 10 bases are a match to TRBD2. CDR1 SGHTS and CDR2 YDEGEE come from the germline V gene. The CDR3 covers 15 residues. J gave up 4 bases and V 4 bases, and 7 bases lay outside the gene matches. This CDR3 is CASSKGAGGRETQYF. The CDR3 bases are TGTGCCAGCAGCAAGGGAGCGGGGGGGCGAGAGACCCAGTACTTC.

The chain carries TRBV7-2 and TRBJ1-2, with D unresolved. The CDR3 runs to 12 residues. Trimming removed 2 bases at V and 5 bases at J, with 6 bases between. CDR1 SGHTA and CDR2 FQGNSA come from the germline V gene. The CDR3 sequence is CASSLMSYGYTF. DNA of the CDR3: TGTGCCAGCAGCTTAATGAGTTATGGCTACACCTTC.

J is TRBJ1-4 and V is TRBV18, with 8 nucleotides matching TRBD1. The CDR3 is 14 residues long. The trim removed 3 bases at V and 8 bases at J, leaving 5 bases unmatched. Germline V gene lookup returns CDR1 KGHSH and CDR2 LQKENI. The DNA of the CDR3 is TGTGCCAGCTCACCCCAGGGGGCGGCGGAAAAACTGTTTTTT. This translates into CASSPQGAAEKLFF.

The chain couples TRBV10-3 to TRBJ2-5; D possibly corresponds to TRBD1 (6 bases). The CDR3 is 14 amino acids. V was clipped by 2 bases and J by 0 bases, with 7 bases between them. Germline-derived CDR1 and CDR2 are ENHRY and SYGVKD. As DNA, the CDR3 is TGTGCCATCAGTGAGAGGGGGTACCAAGAGACCCAGTACTTC. It encodes CAISERGYQETQYF.

The chain carries TRBV6-6 and TRBJ2-7, with 7 nucleotides matching TRBD1. The germline V gene encodes CDR1 MNHNY and CDR2 SVGAGI (reference sequence). The CDR3 totals 15 residues. J was trimmed by 0 bases and V by 4 bases; bases with no gene match: 6. The CDR3 reads CASSSRGSSSYEQYF. CDR3 nucleotides: TGTGCCAGCAGTTCCAGGGGGTCCAGCTCCTACGAGCAGTACTTC.

The chain carries TRBV5-1 and TRBJ2-5; the D is unclear. Trimming left V 0 bases short and J 1 base short, with 7 bases between. The CDR3 runs 14 residues. In germline, CDR1 is SGHRS, CDR2 YFSETQ. CDR3 DNA: TGCGCCAGCAGCTTGGGGCAGGCCCAAGAGACCCAGTACTTC. Translation gives CASSLGQAQETQYF.

This clone was seen once. V and J are TRBV4-3 and TRBJ2-5; the match to TRBD2 covers 7 bases. CDR3 length equals 18 residues. From germline, CDR1 is LGHNA and CDR2 YSLEER. The V gene end was trimmed by 0 bases and the J gene end by 0 bases; junction bases not matched to a gene: 10. In nucleotides, the CDR3 is TGCGCCAGCAGCCAAGATAGGGCGCTAGCGGCTTACCAAGAGACCCAGTACTTC. This translates into CASSQDRALAAYQETQYF.

The V and J genes are TRBV27 and TRBJ2-1, with 8 bases identical to TRBD1. The CDR3 runs 15 residues. Per the germline V gene, CDR1 is MNHEY and CDR2 is SMNVEV (reference sequence). The V and J ends lost 6 bases and 4 bases, in that order; junction bases with no gene match: 8. The CDR3 spells CASSSGGLGYNEQFF. The CDR3 coding sequence is TGTGCCAGCAGCTCAGGGGGCTTGGGGTACAATGAGCAGTTCTTC.